This T cell receptor beta chain stems from a study of CD8+ T cells in alopecia areata. For the study at large: Treated patients swallowed 5 to 10 mg of oral tofacitinib twice daily. Study observations and caveats: The study found higher clonality in lesional than normal scalp, especially in alopecia totalis/universalis. How baseline CD8+ expansion relates to response remains uncertain (there was one nonresponder).

V lost 5 bases, J lost 5 bases, and 6 bases lay in between. This CDR3 has 11 residues. Germline CDR1 KGHSH, CDR2 LQKENI. Regarding treatment: oral pan-JAK inhibitor, 5-10 mg twice daily. Patients with alopecia areata provided lesional scalp punch biopsies as well as peripheral blood. cDNA reverse transcribed from extracted RNA served as the sequencing template. Produced via immunoSEQ multiplex PCR; TCRdb's table is partial and in-frame only. The table includes about 64,000 clones, under 60% detected once. On this clone: Its antigen is not identified.

The rearrangement links TRBV18 to TRBJ2-5; no clear D gene. The clonotype comes from a human donor with alopecia areata. The starting material was CD8+ T cells sorted from blood, obtained around week 37, from a patient treated with tofacitinib. The CDR3 spells CASSSRETQYF. The CDR3 DNA is TGTGCCAGCTCATCTCGGGAGACCCAGTACTTC.